These 10 T cell receptor beta chains were sequenced from one sample in a study of graft-versus-host responses after intestinal transplantation. Measured with immunoSEQ multiplex PCR; TCRdb has only the in-frame clones, and not every one. The sample lists around 90,000 clones; less than 95% were seen once. No antigen is known for these receptors. The sample here was unstimulated CD8+ T cells sorted from spleen or lymph node cells, taken before transplant. The receptors shown here come from a human donor who was the organ donor for an intestinal transplant.

The chain is built from TRBV27 and TRBJ2-7; 9 bases are a match to TRBD2. Trimming removed 1 base from V and 6 bases from J; junction bases left unmatched: 13. Germline loops: CDR1 MNHEY, CDR2 SMNVEV (reference sequence). The CDR3 consists of 17 residues. The CDR3 is CASSLYTMGGRVREQYF. In DNA form, the CDR3 reads TGTGCCAGCAGTTTATATACCATGGGCGGGAGGGTCCGCGAGCAGTACTTC.

The count of this clone is one. The junction does not match germline at one end; this may be a read error. The chain couples TRBV30 to TRBJ2-1, with 7 bases aligning to TRBD1. Germline CDR1 is GTSNPN and CDR2 is SVGIG (reference sequence). This CDR3 spans 9 amino acids. CDR3 sequence (DNA): TGTGCCTGGGAAAGGGGGCAGGTCTTC. Translated: CAWERGQVF. Variable domain in full (rest from reference TRBV30 and TRBJ2-1): SQTIHQWPATLVQPVGSPLSLECTVEGTSNPNLYWYRQAAGRGLQLLFYSVGIGQISSEVPQNLSASRPQDRQFILSSKKLLLSDSGFYLCAWERGQVFGPGTRLTVL.

This chain joins TRBV28 and TRBJ2-5; no clear D gene. Germline CDR1 and CDR2: MDHEN and SYDVKM. This CDR3 has 11 amino acids. V dropped 6 bases and J dropped 0 bases, with 2 bases sitting between them. The CDR3 sequence: CASSDQETQYF. CDR3 nucleotide sequence: TGTGCCAGCAGCGACCAAGAGACCCAGTACTTC.

This chain links TRBV13 with TRBJ1-4; 8 bases match TRBD1. The CDR3 has 17 amino acids. The ends lost 5 bases at V and 0 bases at J; junction bases unmatched: 8. Germline lookup yields CDR1 PRHDT and CDR2 FYEKMQ (reference sequence). CDR3 sequence reads: CASSLRTGRPTNEKLFF. The CDR3, as DNA: TGTGCCAGCAGCCTTAGGACAGGGAGACCAACTAATGAAAAACTGTTTTTT.

In this sample, this clone turned up once. The V call is TRBV7-7, the J call TRBJ2-2, with D maybe TRBD2 (5 bases). The CDR3 runs to 16 residues. V lost 1 base and J lost 0, with 9 bases in between. Germline CDR1 is SSHAT and CDR2 is FNYEAQ (reference sequence). CDR3 sequence reads: CASSLDEGPNTGELFF. CDR3 coding DNA: TGTGCCAGCAGCTTAGACGAGGGTCCGAACACCGGGGAGCTGTTTTTT.

The chain recombines TRBV27 with TRBJ2-7; the D gene is possibly TRBD2 (6 bases). Germline V gene data show CDR1 as MNHEY and CDR2 as SMNVEV (reference sequence). The ends were cut back, 1 base at V and 0 bases at J, with 10 bases in the middle. There are 15 residues in the CDR3. The CDR3 loop is CASSLLAGFSYEQYF. DNA for the CDR3: TGTGCCAGCAGTTTATTGGCGGGATTCTCCTACGAGCAGTACTTC.

The chain's CDR3 is CASSLLLAGDYEQYF. DNA of the CDR3: TGCGCCAGCAGCTTGCTTCTAGCGGGGGACTACGAGCAGTACTTC. The chain uses TRBV5-1 and TRBJ2-7, with TRBD2 matching over 10 bases. Trimming removed 1 base from V and 3 bases from J; junction bases left unmatched: 4. The CDR3 is made up of 15 amino acids. Germline CDR1 reads SGHRS; CDR2 reads YFSETQ. Full variable domain (rest looked up from reference TRBV5-1 and TRBJ2-7): KAGVTQTPRYLIKTRGQQVTLSCSPISGHRSVSWYQQTPGQGLQFLFEYFSETQRNKGNFPGRFSGRQFSNSRSEMNVSTLELGDSALYLCASSLLLAGDYEQYFGPGTRLTVT.

CDR3 bases: TGTGCCACCAGCAGAGATTCCAGGAATCAGCCCCAGCATTTT. This translates into CATSRDSRNQPQHF. The chain combines TRBV15 with TRBJ1-5; D is unresolved. The V end lost 0 bases, the J end lost 4 bases, and 7 bases lay between the germline ends. CDR1 and CDR2 (germline): LNHNV, YYDKDF (reference sequence). The CDR3 consists of 14 residues.

This clone occurred a few times. CDR3 protein: CASRGQGDYSNQPQHF. The CDR3 nucleotides are TGTGCCAGCAGGGGACAGGGGGACTATAGCAATCAGCCCCAGCATTTT. The chain couples TRBV6-6 to TRBJ1-5; 11 bases are shared with TRBD1. The CDR3 length is 16 residues. Germline CDR1 and CDR2: MNHNY and SVGAGI (reference sequence). V shed 6 bases and J 0 bases; nucleotides not matched to a gene: 4.

This chain uses TRBV19 with TRBJ2-7; 10 bases are shared with TRBD1. Trimming at V came to 2 bases and at J to 4 bases, leaving 11 bases not matched to a gene. The CDR3 spans 17 residues. Germline V gene lookup returns CDR1 LNHDA and CDR2 SQIVND (reference sequence). The CDR3 coding sequence is TGTGCCAGTAGTATAAGACTCCTCGGGACAGGGGATTACGAGCAGTACTTC. This gives the protein CASSIRLLGTGDYEQYF.